One and the same sample provided the 21 T cell receptor beta chains below, sequenced in a study of PD-L1 blockade in urothelial cancer. The repertoire was sequenced with immunoSEQ multiplex PCR; TCRdb's copy has only in-frame clones and lacks some. The sample has 68,000 or so clones; roughly 80% are singletons. Time point here: pretreatment peripheral blood. Here the sequenced sample was PBMCs, taken around atezolizumab (anti-PD-L1) treatment. The receptors derive from a man aged 70 or older with urothelial cancer.

This rearrangement joins TRBV6-5 to TRBJ2-1; D might be TRBD1 (5 bases). V was shortened by 4 bases and J by 0 bases, with 13 bases between the two germline ends. Looked up from germline, CDR1 is MNHEY and CDR2 is SVGAGI. The CDR3 has 16 amino acids. In DNA, the CDR3 is TGTGCCAGCAGTTCCTTTTCGACAGCCTCCTACAATGAGCAGTTCTTC. It is translated as CASSSFSTASYNEQFF.

The gene calls are TRBV18 and TRBJ2-3; D remains ambiguous. Trimming shortened V by 8 bases and J by 4 bases, and 16 bases separated the two germline ends. Germline V CDR1 and CDR2: KGHSH, LQKENI. The CDR3 extends over 14 amino acids. The CDR3: CASTYAPSADTQYF. CDR3 nucleotides: TGTGCCAGCACCTACGCCCCGTCGGCAGATACGCAGTATTTT.

This chain uses TRBV21-1 with TRBJ2-2; the table's D call, TRBD1, has no DNA check behind it. TRBV21-1 corresponds to a pseudogene. The CDR3 totals 13 residues. For the CDR3, the DNA is TGTGCCACCAGCGGGCTTGGGTCCGGGGAGCTGTTTTTT. Its translation: CATSGLGSGELFF.

The V gene is TRBV2, the J gene TRBJ1-3; TRBD1 might be the D (6 bases). This CDR3 has 18 amino acids. Trimming pared 6 bases from V and 5 bases from J, leaving 26 bases between. Germline V gene lookup returns CDR1 SNHLY and CDR2 FYNNEI. CDR3 sequence reads: CASSQRGGRGASRNTIYF. The CDR3 coding sequence is TGTGCCAGCAGCCAACGGGGGGGGCGAGGGGCTTCACGAAACACCATATATTTT.

This clone has only a few counts. The chain is built from TRBV5-4 and TRBJ2-3; TRBD2 matches at 9 bases. CDR1 is SGHNT and CDR2 is YYREEE in the germline V gene (reference sequence). This CDR3 region has 16 residues. V lost 0 bases to trimming and J lost 0 bases; unmatched junction nucleotides: 2. CDR3 in amino acids: CASSLDLAGSTDTQYF. In nucleotides, the CDR3 is TGTGCCAGCAGCTTGGACCTAGCGGGGAGCACAGATACGCAGTATTTT.

The rearrangement uses TRBV18 and TRBJ2-7; the match to TRBD1 covers 9 bases. CDR1 and CDR2 from the germline V gene are KGHSH and LQKENI. V was clipped by 3 bases and J by 0 bases; unmatched bases: 15. This CDR3 spans 19 amino acids. DNA for the CDR3: TGTGCCAGCTCACCGTCGACCGGGACAGGGACATTGAGCTCCTACGAGCAGTACTTC. It translates to CASSPSTGTGTLSSYEQYF.

The chain employs TRBV9 and TRBJ2-1; the D gene is possibly TRBD2 (6 bases). V was cut by 0 bases and J by 7 bases, with 20 bases left in between. CDR1 SGDLS and CDR2 YYNGEE come from the germline V gene. This CDR3 contains 17 residues. The CDR3 protein is CASSVAPGGPGGNEQFF. CDR3 DNA: TGTGCCAGCAGCGTAGCTCCGGGCGGGCCCGGAGGGAATGAGCAGTTCTTC.

The chain uses TRBV18 and TRBJ2-7, with a possible D match to TRBD2 (5 bases). Germline assignment: CDR1 KGHSH and CDR2 LQKENI. This CDR3 comprises 14 residues. With 3 bases removed from V and 0 bases from J, the gap between germline ends came to 9 bases. The CDR3 spells CASSPGEGSYEQYF. DNA of the CDR3: TGTGCCAGCTCACCCGGAGAGGGCTCCTACGAGCAGTACTTC.

This chain connects TRBV5-5 to TRBJ1-5; 8 nucleotides match TRBD1. The J segment lost 5 bases and the V segment lost 4 bases, leaving 5 bases of the junction unmatched. This CDR3 contains 14 residues. Germline V gene lookup returns CDR1 SGHKS and CDR2 YYEKEE (reference sequence). The DNA of the CDR3 is TGTGCCAGCAGCGGGCAGGGGGCTGATCAGCCCCAGCATTTT. Translated: CASSGQGADQPQHF. The whole variable domain, filled in from reference TRBV5-5 and TRBJ1-5, reads DAGVTQSPTHLIKTRGQQVTLRCSPISGHKSVSWYQQVLGQGPQFIFQYYEKEERGRGNFPDRFSARQFPNYSSELNVNALLLGDSALYLCASSGQGADQPQHFGDGTRLSIL.

The chain has TRBV5-1 and TRBJ2-5; D is possibly TRBD1 (5 bases). The V and J ends lost 4 bases and 1 base respectively, with 11 bases between them. This CDR3 has 14 residues. Per the germline V gene, CDR1 is SGHRS and CDR2 is YFSETQ. CDR3 residues: CASSPTGSQETQYF. The CDR3 region has the DNA TGCGCCAGCAGCCCCACAGGATCCCAAGAGACCCAGTACTTC. Together with reference TRBV5-1 and TRBJ2-5, the CDR3 gives the full variable domain: KAGVTQTPRYLIKTRGQQVTLSCSPISGHRSVSWYQQTPGQGLQFLFEYFSETQRNKGNFPGRFSGRQFSNSRSEMNVSTLELGDSALYLCASSPTGSQETQYFGPGTRLLVL.

The genes are TRBV15 and TRBJ2-3; 9 bases are shared with TRBD1. In germline, CDR1 is LNHNV, CDR2 YYDKDF (reference sequence). V lost 0 bases, J lost 5 bases, and 6 bases stayed unmatched. This CDR3 contains 16 residues. In DNA, the CDR3 is TGTGCCACCAGCAGAGATCCGACAGGGGGTGGAGATACGCAGTATTTT. Its protein product is CATSRDPTGGGDTQYF. Full variable domain (rest looked up from reference TRBV15 and TRBJ2-3): DAMVIQNPRYQVTQFGKPVTLSCSQTLNHNVMYWYQQKSSQAPKLLFHYYDKDFNNEADTPDNFQSRRPNTSFCFLDIRSPGLGDTAMYLCATSRDPTGGGDTQYFGPGTRLTVL.

V and J are TRBV11-1 and TRBJ2-5, with 11 bases lining up with TRBD1. Germline V CDR1 and CDR2: SGHAT, FQDESV (reference sequence). V trimming: 5 bases; J trimming: 5 bases; junction bases outside the gene matches: 10. This CDR3 has 16 residues. The CDR3 DNA reads TGTGCCAGCAGCCTCAGGACAGGGGGCTTTGGGGAGACCCAGTACTTC. It codes for CASSLRTGGFGETQYF.

This clone was recorded once. The rearrangement joins TRBV5-5 to TRBJ1-2; D is possibly TRBD1 (6 bases). Trimming left V 1 base short and J 5 bases short, with 18 bases between. The CDR3 extends over 16 amino acids. Germline loops: CDR1 SGHKS, CDR2 YYEKEE (reference sequence). The CDR3 loop reads CASSLIYRTVDYGYTF. The CDR3 nucleotides are TGTGCCAGCAGCTTGATATACAGGACAGTAGATTATGGCTACACCTTC.

This chain joins TRBV10-3 and TRBJ1-4; 9 positions agree with TRBD1. CDR1 ENHRY and CDR2 SYGVKD come from the germline V gene. V shed 3 bases, J shed 7 bases, and the junction held 9 bases outside the gene matches. CDR3 length equals 16 residues. The CDR3 DNA follows: TGTGCCATCAGTGACTGGACAGGGGAAAGGGGTGAAAAACTGTTTTTT. Translation gives CAISDWTGERGEKLFF.

The gene calls are TRBV5-1 and TRBJ2-5, with 9 bases lining up with TRBD1. CDR1 SGHRS and CDR2 YFSETQ come from the germline V gene. The V gene end was trimmed by 6 bases and the J gene end by 1 base; junction bases not matched to a gene: 7. This CDR3 spans 15 amino acids. The chain's CDR3 is CASNKQGASQETQYF. CDR3 nucleotides: TGCGCCAGCAACAAACAGGGGGCGAGCCAAGAGACCCAGTACTTC.

The chain has TRBV5-4 and TRBJ2-3, with 9 bases identical to TRBD2. Germline-derived CDR1 and CDR2 are SGHNT and YYREEE (reference sequence). This CDR3 has 16 amino acids. Trimming at V came to 0 bases and at J to 1 base, leaving 3 bases not matched to a gene. DNA for the CDR3: TGTGCCAGCAGCTTGGTCGGCGGGGGGGGCACAGATACGCAGTATTTT. Its translation: CASSLVGGGGTDTQYF.

The J gene is TRBJ1-6, the V gene TRBV27; a weak D match, TRBD1 (5 bases). The germline gives CDR1 MNHEY, CDR2 SMNVEV (reference sequence). The CDR3 spans 15 residues. V shed 7 bases and J shed 10 bases, with 20 bases lying between them. CDR3 loop: CASTLWGDSSSPLHF. The CDR3 DNA reads TGTGCCAGCACCCTCTGGGGGGACTCTTCCTCACCCCTCCACTTT.

V usage is TRBV7-2 and J usage is TRBJ1-2; D is unclear. CDR1 SGHTA and CDR2 FQGNSA come from the germline V gene. The CDR3 is 15 residues long. Trimming left V 0 bases short and J 4 bases short, with 12 bases between. The CDR3 region has the DNA TGTGCCAGCAGCTTAGCTCCCGGTTCGGGCTATGGCTACACCTTC. It is translated as CASSLAPGSGYGYTF. Combining the CDR3 with reference TRBV7-2 and TRBJ1-2 gives the whole variable domain GAGVSQSPSNKVTEKGKDVELRCDPISGHTALYWYRQSLGQGLEFLIYFQGNSAPDKSGLPSDRFSAERTGGSVSTLTIQRTQQEDSAVYLCASSLAPGSGYGYTFGSGTRLTVV.

V and J are TRBV9 and TRBJ1-5; D is undetermined. V was shortened by 3 bases and J by 0 bases, with 10 bases between the two germline ends. This CDR3 has 15 residues. Germline V gene data show CDR1 as SGDLS and CDR2 as YYNGEE. The CDR3 nucleotides read TGTGCCAGCAGCGCTAGTCCCTATAGCAATCAGCCCCAGCATTTT. Amino acids: CASSASPYSNQPQHF. The full variable domain, its missing parts supplied by reference TRBV9 and TRBJ1-5, is DSGVTQTPKHLITATGQRVTLRCSPRSGDLSVYWYQQSLDQGLQFLIQYYNGEERAKGNILERFSAQQFPDLHSELNLSSLELGDSALYFCASSASPYSNQPQHFGDGTRLSIL.

The gene calls are TRBV7-6 and TRBJ2-7; the D is unclear. The CDR3 runs to 12 residues. V lost 2 bases, J lost 2 bases, and 4 bases lay in between. CDR1 and CDR2 from the germline V gene are SGHVS and FNYEAQ. The CDR3 spells CASSLLPYEQYF. CDR3 bases: TGTGCCAGCAGCTTACTCCCCTACGAGCAGTACTTC.

This clone turned up a few times. The gene calls are TRBV7-2 and TRBJ2-3, with 8 positions matching TRBD2. Germline V gene sequence: CDR1 SGHTA, CDR2 FQGNSA. The CDR3 extends over 15 amino acids. The V gene end was trimmed by 4 bases and the J gene end by 3 bases; junction bases not matched to a gene: 6. Written as DNA, the CDR3 is TGTGCCAGCAGCTCAGCGGGAGTGCGTACAGATACGCAGTATTTT. This encodes CASSSAGVRTDTQYF.